This T cell receptor beta chain was identified in a study of T cell repertoires in cytomegalovirus infection. Study conclusions and caveats: Dominating the ex vivo response were TCR beta clonotypes that were CMV-specific and HLA-C-restricted.

V was cut by 4 bases and J by 4 bases, with 16 bases left in between. Per the germline V gene, CDR1 is LNHDA and CDR2 is SQIVND (reference sequence). The CDR3 runs 15 residues. A few counts support this clonotype. Its antigen is unknown. TCRdb independently ran MiXCR on the reads; one entry per CDR3 protein. The sample yields approximately 83,000 distinct CDR3 sequences, under 30% seen once. This receptor was identified in a human donor in good health (CMV status not recorded). Some clones in this sample may be carry-over from other donors' samples. The sequenced sample was CD8+ T cells from cultured PBMCs, obtained from culture after CMV antigen stimulation. The chain uses TRBV19 and TRBJ1-1; no reliable D call. This chain's CDR3 is CASSRSGLEGTEAFF. For the CDR3, the DNA is TGTGCCAGTAGTAGGTCGGGGTTGGAGGGCACTGAAGCTTTCTTT.